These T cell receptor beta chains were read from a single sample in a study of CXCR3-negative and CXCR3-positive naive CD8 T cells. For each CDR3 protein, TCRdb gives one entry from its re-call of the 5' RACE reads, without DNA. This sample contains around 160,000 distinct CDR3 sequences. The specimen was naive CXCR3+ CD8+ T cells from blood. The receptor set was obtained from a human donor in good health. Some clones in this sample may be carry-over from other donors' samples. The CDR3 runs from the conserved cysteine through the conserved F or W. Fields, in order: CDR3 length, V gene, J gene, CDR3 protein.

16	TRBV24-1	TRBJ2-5	CATSERRQGLAETQYF
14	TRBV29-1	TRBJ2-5	CSVEMAGGQETQYF
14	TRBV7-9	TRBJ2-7	CASSLPGGFEEQYF
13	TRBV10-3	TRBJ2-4	CAIQDPLKNIQYF
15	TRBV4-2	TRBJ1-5	CASSQEHEAYQPQHF
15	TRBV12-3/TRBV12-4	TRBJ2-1	CASSRAGTYYNEQFF
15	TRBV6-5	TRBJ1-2	CASSYSNTGFGGYTF
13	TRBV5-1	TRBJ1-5	CASAYPDGQPQHF
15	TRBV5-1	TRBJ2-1	CASSLTRLNNNEQFF
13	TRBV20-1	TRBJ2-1	CSAVPWDYNEQFF
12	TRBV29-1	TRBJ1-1	CSVLDGNTEAFF
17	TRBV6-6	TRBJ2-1	CASSDPLRGLTYNEQFF
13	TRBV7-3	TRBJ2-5	CASSPGQGQPQYF
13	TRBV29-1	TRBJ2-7	CSARGQGTYEQYF
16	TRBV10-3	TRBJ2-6	CAISGDPSSGANVLTF
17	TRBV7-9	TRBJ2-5	CASSFMSARGEGETQYF
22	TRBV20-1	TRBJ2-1	CSASRSLEDHSGTYGSYNEQFF
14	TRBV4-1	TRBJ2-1	CASSQVYSQGEQFF
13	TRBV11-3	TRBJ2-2	CGGAAGANGELFF
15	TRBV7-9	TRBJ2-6	CASSLKDSGANVLTF
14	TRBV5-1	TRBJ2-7	CASSLAKRELKQYF
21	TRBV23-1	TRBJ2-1	CASSQSFLTGPRLAGYFEQCF
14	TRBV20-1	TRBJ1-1	CSASGEFMNTEAFF
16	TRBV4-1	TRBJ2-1	CASSQMGGGDGNEQFF
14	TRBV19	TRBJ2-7	CASSIGGFTYEQYF
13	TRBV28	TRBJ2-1	CATFDRSYNEQFF
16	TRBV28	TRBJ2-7	CASSTKGTARTYEQYF
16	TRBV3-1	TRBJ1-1	CASSQDLTGWNTEAFF
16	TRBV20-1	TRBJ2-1	CSAPPREGGFYNEQFF
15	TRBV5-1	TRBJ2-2	CASSFRDINTGELFF
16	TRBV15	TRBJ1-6	CATSREWGSYNSPLHF
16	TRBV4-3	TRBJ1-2	CASSQDRWEPGYGYTF
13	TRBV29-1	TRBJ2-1	CSVGGASRHEQFF
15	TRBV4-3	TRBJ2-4	CASSQSSGIKNIQYF
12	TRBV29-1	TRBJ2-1	CSVSGEKGEQFF
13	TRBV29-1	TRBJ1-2	CSVLDRADYGYTF
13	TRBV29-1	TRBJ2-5	CSVTGGLVETQYF
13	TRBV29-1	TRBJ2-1	CSVDLRNYNEQFF
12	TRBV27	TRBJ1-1	CASGGWDTEAFF
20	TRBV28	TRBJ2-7	CASSFARHGTGGPYLYEQYF
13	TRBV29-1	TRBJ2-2	CSVVRGNTGELFF
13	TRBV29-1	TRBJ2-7	CSSTAGDPYEQYF
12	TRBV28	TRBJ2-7	CASSSVTYEQYF
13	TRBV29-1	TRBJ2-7	CSVESDFGHEQYF
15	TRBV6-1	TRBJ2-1	CASSVGTSPYNEQFF
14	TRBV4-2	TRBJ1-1	CASRPLDSYTEAFF
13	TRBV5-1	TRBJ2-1	CASSLGQDNEQFF
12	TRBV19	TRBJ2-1	CATTGRYNEQFF
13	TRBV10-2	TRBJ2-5	CASSVGREETQYF
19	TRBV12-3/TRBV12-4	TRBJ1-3	CASTQTRTGTKNSGNTIYF
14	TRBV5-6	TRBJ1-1	CASSLMMVNTEAFF
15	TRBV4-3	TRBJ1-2	CASSQLTGEGDGYTF
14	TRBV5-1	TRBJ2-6	CASSLSSGANVLTF
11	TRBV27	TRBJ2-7	CASSLCKAQYF
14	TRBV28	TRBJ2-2	CASSFVDNTGELFF
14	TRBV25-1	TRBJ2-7	CASSGLAAYDEQYF
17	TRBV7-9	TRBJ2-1	CASSSTSQGANYNEQFF
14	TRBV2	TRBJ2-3	CASGLTVSTDTQYF
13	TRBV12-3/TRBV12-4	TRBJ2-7	CASSLAWVGEQYF
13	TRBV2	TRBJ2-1	CASIDGTNNEQFF